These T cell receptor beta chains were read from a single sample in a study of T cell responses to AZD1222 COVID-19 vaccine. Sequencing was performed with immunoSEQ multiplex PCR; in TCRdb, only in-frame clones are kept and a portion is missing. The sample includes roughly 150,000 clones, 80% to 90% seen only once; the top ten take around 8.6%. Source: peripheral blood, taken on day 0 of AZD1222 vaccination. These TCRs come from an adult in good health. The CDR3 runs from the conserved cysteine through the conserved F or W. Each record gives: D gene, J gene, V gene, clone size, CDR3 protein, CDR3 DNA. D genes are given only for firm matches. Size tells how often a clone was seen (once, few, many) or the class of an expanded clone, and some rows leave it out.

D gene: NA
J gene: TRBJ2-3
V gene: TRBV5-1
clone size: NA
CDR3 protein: CASTRDPGGTDTQYF
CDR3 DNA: TGCGCCAGCACCCGGGACCCCGGGGGCACAGATACGCAGTATTTT

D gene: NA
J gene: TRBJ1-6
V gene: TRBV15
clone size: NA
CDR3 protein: CATSRDPSDPVRFF
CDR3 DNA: TGTGCCACCAGCAGAGATCCGAGTGACCCGGTTAGGTTTTTT

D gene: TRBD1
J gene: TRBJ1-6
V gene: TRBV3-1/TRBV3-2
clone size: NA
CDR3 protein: CASSHSGGHGSPLHF
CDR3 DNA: TGTGCCAGCAGCCACTCAGGGGGCCACGGTTCACCCCTCCACTTT

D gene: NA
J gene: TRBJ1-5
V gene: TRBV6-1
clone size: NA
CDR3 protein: CASSVGPGVGSNQPQHF
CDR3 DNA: TGTGCCAGCAGTGTTGGGCCTGGGGTGGGTAGCAATCAGCCCCAGCATTTT

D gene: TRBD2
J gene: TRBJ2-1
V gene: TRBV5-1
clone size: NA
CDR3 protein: CASSLGTSGITPYNEQFF
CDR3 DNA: TGCGCCAGCAGCCTCGGGACTAGCGGGATAACGCCCTACAATGAGCAGTTCTTC

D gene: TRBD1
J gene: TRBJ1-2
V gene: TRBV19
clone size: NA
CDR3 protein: CATLQMDRGGGYTF
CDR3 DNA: TGTGCCACTCTCCAAATGGACAGGGGCGGCGGCTACACCTTC

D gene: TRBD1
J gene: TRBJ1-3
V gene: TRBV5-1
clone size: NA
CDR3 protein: CASSLRQGSGNTIYF
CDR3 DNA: TGCGCCAGCAGCTTGAGACAGGGATCAGGAAACACCATATATTTT

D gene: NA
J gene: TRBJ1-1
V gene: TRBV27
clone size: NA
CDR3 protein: CASSPLDTAGGGAFF
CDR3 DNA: TGTGCCAGCAGTCCCCTGGACACGGCCGGCGGGGGGGCTTTCTTT

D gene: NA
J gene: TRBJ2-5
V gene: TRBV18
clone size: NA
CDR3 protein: CASSPVGGRWETQYF
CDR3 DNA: TGTGCCAGCTCACCTGTCGGAGGACGGTGGGAGACCCAGTACTTC

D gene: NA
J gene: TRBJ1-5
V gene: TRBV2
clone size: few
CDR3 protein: CASSDGSAYSNQPQHF
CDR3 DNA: TGTGCCAGCAGTGACGGTTCGGCCTATAGCAATCAGCCCCAGCATTTT

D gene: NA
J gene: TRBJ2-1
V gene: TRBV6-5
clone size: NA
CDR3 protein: CAISQGINYNEQFF
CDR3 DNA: TGTGCCATCTCACAAGGGATCAACTACAATGAGCAGTTCTTC

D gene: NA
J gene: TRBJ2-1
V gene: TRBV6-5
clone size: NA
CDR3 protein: CASSYGPDNEQFF
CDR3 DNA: TGTGCCAGCAGTTACGGCCCCGACAATGAGCAGTTCTTC

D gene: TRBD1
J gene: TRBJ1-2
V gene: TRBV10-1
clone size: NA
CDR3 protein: CASSDKTGGNGYTF
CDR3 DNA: TGCGCCAGCAGTGATAAAACAGGGGGGAACGGCTACACCTTC

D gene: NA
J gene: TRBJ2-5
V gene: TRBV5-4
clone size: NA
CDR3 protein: CASSLATSGETQYF
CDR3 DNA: TGTGCCAGCAGCTTGGCCACATCGGGGGAGACCCAGTACTTC

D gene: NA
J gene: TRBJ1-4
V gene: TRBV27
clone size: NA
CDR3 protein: CASGQLYEKLFF
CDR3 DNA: TGTGCCAGCGGACAGTTATATGAAAAACTGTTTTTT

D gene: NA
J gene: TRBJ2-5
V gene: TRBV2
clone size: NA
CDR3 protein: CASSELQETQYF
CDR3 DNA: TGTGCCAGCAGTGAATTGCAAGAGACCCAGTACTTC

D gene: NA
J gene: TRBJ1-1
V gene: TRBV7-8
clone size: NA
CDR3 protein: CASSLVGRAIEAFF
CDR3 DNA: TGTGCCAGCAGCTTAGTTGGCAGGGCTATTGAAGCTTTCTTT

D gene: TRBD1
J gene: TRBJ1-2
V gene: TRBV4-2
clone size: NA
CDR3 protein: CASSQSTGDSYGYTF
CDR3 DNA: TGTGCCAGCAGCCAATCTACAGGGGATAGCTATGGCTACACCTTC